This entry is about one TCR beta chain. Its specificity is unknown. This may be a read error: a much more frequent sequence differs by one nucleotide. Regions amplified from RNA transcripts were the TCR beta CDR3 regions. A set of HTBI primers served as the primers for a first-round RT-PCR of the TCR CDR3. TCRdb passed the multiplex PCR reads through MiXCR, listing each CDR3 protein once. The table shows around 520,000 distinct CDR3 sequences, with approximately 15% occurring only once. The sample belongs to a study of T cells in Graves' hyperthyroidism and ophthalmopathy. General study findings and limits: Ophthalmopathy was distinguished from stable hyperthyroidism by 13 V-J signatures.

The germline gives CDR1 SEHNR, CDR2 FQNEAQ (reference sequence). CDR3 length: 14 residues. The gene calls are TRBV7-9 and TRBJ2-7, with 13 nucleotides matching TRBD2. The material sequenced was blood. The TCR originated in a woman between 18 and 29 years old with Graves' hyperthyroidism. CDR3 in DNA: TGTGCCGGCAGAGCCGGGACTAGCGGGACCGAGCAGTACTTC. It is translated as CAGRAGTSGTEQYF.